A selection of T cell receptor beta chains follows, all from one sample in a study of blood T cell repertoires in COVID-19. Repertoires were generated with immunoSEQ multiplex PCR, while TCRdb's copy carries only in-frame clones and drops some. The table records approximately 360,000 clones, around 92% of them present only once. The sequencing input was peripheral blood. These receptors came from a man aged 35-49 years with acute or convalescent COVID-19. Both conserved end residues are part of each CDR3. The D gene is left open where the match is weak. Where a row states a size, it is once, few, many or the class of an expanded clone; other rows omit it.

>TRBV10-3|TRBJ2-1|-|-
CATSGQGSYNEQFF
TGTGCCACTTCGGGACAAGGCTCCTACAATGAGCAGTTCTTC
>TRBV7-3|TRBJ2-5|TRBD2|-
CASSSHGLAKSQETQYF
TGTGCCAGCAGCTCACATGGACTAGCCAAAAGTCAAGAGACCCAGTACTTC
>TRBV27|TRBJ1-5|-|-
CASSTTGFQPQHF
TGTGCCAGCAGTACAACAGGGTTTCAGCCCCAGCATTTT
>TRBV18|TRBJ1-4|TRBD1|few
CASSPGQGRDEKLFF
TGTGCCAGCTCGCCCGGACAGGGGAGGGACGAAAAACTGTTTTTT
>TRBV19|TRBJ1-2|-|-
CASRRGIGANYGYTF
TGTGCCAGTAGAAGGGGCATCGGCGCTAACTATGGCTACACCTTC
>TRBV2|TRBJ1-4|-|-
CASSVQGNSEKLFF
TGTGCCAGCAGTGTACAGGGTAATAGTGAAAAACTGTTTTTT
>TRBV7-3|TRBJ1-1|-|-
CASSLTREREAFF
TGTGCCAGCAGCTTAACCCGGGAACGGGAAGCTTTCTTT
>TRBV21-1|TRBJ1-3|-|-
CAGRTGLWLDTIYF
TGTGCCGGCAGAACAGGGCTCTGGTTGGACACCATATATTTT
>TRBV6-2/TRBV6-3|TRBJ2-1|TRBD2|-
CASSYSVSTSGPTYNEQFF
TGTGCCAGCAGTTACTCCGTTTCGACTAGCGGACCGACCTACAATGAGCAGTTCTTC
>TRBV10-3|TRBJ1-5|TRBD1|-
CAISDSTGRTANQPQHF
TGTGCCATCAGTGATTCGACAGGGAGGACTGCAAATCAGCCCCAGCATTTT
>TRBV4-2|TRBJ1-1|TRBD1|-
CASSQGDRGTEAFF
TGTGCCAGCAGCCAGGGGGACAGGGGCACTGAAGCTTTCTTT
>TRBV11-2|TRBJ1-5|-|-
CASSWGGNQPQHF
TGTGCCAGCAGCTGGGGGGGCAATCAGCCCCAGCATTTT
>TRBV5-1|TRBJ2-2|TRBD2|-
CASRLGTSLPGELFF
TGCGCCAGCAGGCTCGGGACTAGCCTTCCCGGGGAGCTGTTTTTT
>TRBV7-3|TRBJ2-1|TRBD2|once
CASSLELAGELNEQFF
TGTGCCAGCAGCTTAGAACTAGCGGGAGAATTGAATGAGCAGTTCTTC
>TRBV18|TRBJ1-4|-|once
CASSRSTNEKLFF
TGTGCCAGCTCAAGGAGCACTAATGAAAAACTGTTTTTT
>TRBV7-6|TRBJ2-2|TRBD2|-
CASSGGLAGAYTGELFF
TGTGCCAGCAGCGGAGGACTAGCGGGGGCGTACACCGGGGAGCTGTTTTTT